This entry features one T cell receptor beta chain sequence. Sequencing used immunoSEQ multiplex PCR; TCRdb keeps in-frame clones, though not all of them. The data hold about 53,000 clones, with 82% observed a single time. The germline V gene encodes CDR1 SNHLY and CDR2 FYNNEI. The CDR3 loop spans 13 amino acids. V shed 7 bases and J 4 bases; nucleotides not matched to a gene: 6. This entry is derived from a study of OX40 agonist ivuxolimab in advanced cancers. Turning to the study itself: An agonistic human IgG2 monoclonal antibody against OX40 (CD134) was given. The study reported partial responses in three patients: one hepatocellular carcinoma, two cutaneous melanoma.

Blood got drawn at baseline, again on cycle 4 day 1, and then on cycle 7 day 1. The sample here was CD4+ or CD8+ T cells sorted from blood, taken in a trial of the OX40 agonist ivuxolimab. V and J are TRBV2 and TRBJ1-2, with 7 bases identical to TRBD1. This sequence was found in an adult with an advanced solid tumor such as melanoma, head and neck, liver or kidney cancer. The CDR3 bases are TGTGCCAGCAACCGACAGGGTCGCTATGGCTACACCTTC. Translation: CASNRQGRYGYTF. Drawing the rest from reference TRBV2 and TRBJ1-2, the complete variable domain is EPEVTQTPSHQVTQMGQEVILRCVPISNHLYFYWYRQILGQKVEFLVSFYNNEISEKSEIFDDQFSVERPDGSNFTLKIRSTKLEDSAMYFCASNRQGRYGYTFGSGTRLTVV.